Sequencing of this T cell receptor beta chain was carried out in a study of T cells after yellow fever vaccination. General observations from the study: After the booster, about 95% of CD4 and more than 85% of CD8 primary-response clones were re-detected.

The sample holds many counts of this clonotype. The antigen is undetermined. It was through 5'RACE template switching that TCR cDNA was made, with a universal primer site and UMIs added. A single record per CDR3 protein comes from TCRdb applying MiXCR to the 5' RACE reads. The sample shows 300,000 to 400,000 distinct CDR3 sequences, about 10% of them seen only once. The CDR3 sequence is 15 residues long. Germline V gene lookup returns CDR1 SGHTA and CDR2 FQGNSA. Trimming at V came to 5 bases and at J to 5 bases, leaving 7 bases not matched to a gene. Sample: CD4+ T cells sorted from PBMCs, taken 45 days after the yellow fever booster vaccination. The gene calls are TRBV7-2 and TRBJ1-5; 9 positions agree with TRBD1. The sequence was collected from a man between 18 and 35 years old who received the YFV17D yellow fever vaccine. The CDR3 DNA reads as TGTGCCAGCAGCCACCCACAGGGGGCTCATCAGCCCCAGCATTTT. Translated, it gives CASSHPQGAHQPQHF.